This T cell receptor beta chain was sequenced in a study of T cell responses to AZD1222 COVID-19 vaccine. Trimming stripped 4 bases from V and 1 base from J, with 9 bases between. This CDR3 comprises 14 residues. Germline CDR1 and CDR2: SGHTA and FQGNSA. TCRdb's copy holds only in-frame clones and misses some; the assay was immunoSEQ multiplex PCR. The table shows about 64,000 clones, with just over 90% occurring only once. This chain links TRBV7-2 with TRBJ2-3; D gene ambiguous. This TCR was recovered from an adult who received the MenACWY meningococcal vaccine as a control. The sequences come from peripheral blood, collected 28 days after the second dose of the MenACWY control vaccine. CDR3 DNA sequence: TGTGCCAGCAGCTCCTGGACCGGCACAGATACGCAGTATTTT. This gives the protein CASSSWTGTDTQYF.